This T cell receptor (beta chain) originates from a study of a mutant IDH1 vaccine in newly diagnosed glioma. Turning to the study itself: Prior therapy was radiotherapy, temozolomide, or both; most received both.

A note on this clone: Its antigen is unidentified.

The time point is: week 47, end of study. It was 300 ug of mutant IDH1 20-mer peptide that made up each vaccine dose, given with topical imiquimod. The length of the CDR3 is 14 residues. The V gene lost 7 bases and the J gene lost 2 bases, with 15 bases spanning the gap. In germline, CDR1 is MNHEY, CDR2 SVGAGI. Repertoires were generated with immunoSEQ multiplex PCR, while TCRdb's copy carries only in-frame clones and drops some. The sample records approximately 58,000 clones, 83% being singletons. The chain joins TRBV6-5 to TRBJ2-7, with a possible D match to TRBD1 (6 bases). The source of this sequence is a man between 25 and 39 years old with glioma. Sequenced material: PBMCs, taken from a glioma patient whose treatment included an IDH1 peptide vaccine. CDR3: CASKIRGWAYEQYF. CDR3 DNA: TGTGCCAGCAAAATCAGGGGTTGGGCCTACGAGCAGTACTTC.